This TCR beta chain appears in the sequencing data of a study of cytomegalovirus exposure and HLA in healthy donors. Amplification used 60 Vbeta primers and 13 Jbeta primers. Measured with immunoSEQ multiplex PCR; TCRdb has only the in-frame clones, and not every one. The table shows some 150,000 clones, with 50% to 75% occurring only once. Notes on this clone: Its antigen is not identified.

Study observations and caveats: Reports showed the classifier diagnosing cytomegalovirus status with high specificity and sensitivity. The later analysis indicated that the majority of CMV-associated TCR beta chains appeared HLA-restricted.

The sequence derives from a woman aged 60-70 years in good health and CMV-seropositive. The sequencing sample was made of PBMCs.

The CDR3 sequence is CASSIDRGQSTYEQYF. For the CDR3, the DNA is TGTGCCAGTAGTATAGATCGGGGACAATCTACCTACGAGCAGTACTTC. The chain joins TRBV19 to TRBJ2-7; TRBD1 might be the D (6 bases). With 0 bases removed from V and 2 bases from J, the gap between germline ends came to 14 bases. In germline, CDR1 is LNHDA, CDR2 SQIVND (reference sequence). The CDR3 covers 16 residues.